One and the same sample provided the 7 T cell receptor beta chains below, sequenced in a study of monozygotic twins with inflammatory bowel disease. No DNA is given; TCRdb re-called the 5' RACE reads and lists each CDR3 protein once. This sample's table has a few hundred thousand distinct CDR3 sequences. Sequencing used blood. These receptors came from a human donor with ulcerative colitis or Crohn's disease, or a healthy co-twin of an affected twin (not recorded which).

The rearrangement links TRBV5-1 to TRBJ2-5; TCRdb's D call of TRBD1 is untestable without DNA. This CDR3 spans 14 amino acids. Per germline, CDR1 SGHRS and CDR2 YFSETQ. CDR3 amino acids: CTSSLAVRGETQYF.

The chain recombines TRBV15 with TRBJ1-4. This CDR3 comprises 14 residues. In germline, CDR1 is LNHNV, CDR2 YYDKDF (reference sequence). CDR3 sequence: CATSSVFLAEKLFF.

The chain's CDR3 is CASTWTGTEIYNEQFF. V gene TRBV5-6 combines with J gene TRBJ2-1; TCRdb returns TRBD1, unconfirmable since there is no DNA. The length of the CDR3 is 16 residues. The germline CDR1 and CDR2 sequences are SGHDT and YYEEEE.

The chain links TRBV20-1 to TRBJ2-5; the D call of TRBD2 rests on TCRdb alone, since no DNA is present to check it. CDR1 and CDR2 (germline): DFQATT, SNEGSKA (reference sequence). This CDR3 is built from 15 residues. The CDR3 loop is CSGASGGALVETQYF.

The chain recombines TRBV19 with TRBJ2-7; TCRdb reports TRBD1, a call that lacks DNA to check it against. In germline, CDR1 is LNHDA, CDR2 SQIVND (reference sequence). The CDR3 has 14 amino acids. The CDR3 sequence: CASRTGTGSYEQYF.

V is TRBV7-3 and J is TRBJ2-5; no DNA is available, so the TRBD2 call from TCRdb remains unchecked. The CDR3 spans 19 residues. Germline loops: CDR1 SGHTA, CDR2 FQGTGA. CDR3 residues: CASSLTDDQGLEFVQTQYF.

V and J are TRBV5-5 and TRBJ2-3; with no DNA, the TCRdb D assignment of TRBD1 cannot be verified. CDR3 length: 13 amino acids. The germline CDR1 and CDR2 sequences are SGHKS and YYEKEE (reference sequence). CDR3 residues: CASSSGSADTQYF.